This TCR beta chain was captured in a study of T cell responses to AZD1222 COVID-19 vaccine. Comment on this clone: The target antigen is unknown.

In germline, CDR1 is MNHNS, CDR2 SASEGT. Trimming shortened V by 2 bases and J by 3 bases, and 14 bases separated the two germline ends. The CDR3 extends over 15 amino acids. General observations from the study: White British ancestry dominated among donors, who included more females, and clonal diversity was possibly underestimated. AZD1222 recipients seropositive at baseline numbered only six or seven. Scientists sampled the repertoires only once the peak T cell response had passed.

The data were produced by immunoSEQ multiplex PCR, yet TCRdb's version contains in-frame clones alone and is incomplete. The table shows about 160,000 clones, with about 90% occurring only once. The source of this sequence is an adult in good health. V and J are TRBV6-1 and TRBJ2-7; D ambiguous. This specimen consisted of peripheral blood, obtained on day 0 of MenACWY control vaccination. This CDR3 is CASSENTAVGYEQYF. The DNA for the CDR3 is TGTGCCAGCAGTGAAAATACCGCGGTCGGCTACGAGCAGTACTTC.